The source of this TCR beta chain is a study of blood T cell repertoires in COVID-19. Overall study context: There were acute and convalescent COVID-19 samples, and they came from the United States, Italy and Spain.

Participant-given clinical history determined each cohort assignment. V lost 3 bases and J lost 1; bases outside the gene matches: 4. Germline values: CDR1 SGHTS, CDR2 YDEGEE. This CDR3 spans 15 amino acids. In the source study's methods: By means of reference gene primer amplification, nucleated cell counts were estimated. Assay: immunoSEQ multiplex PCR; the TCRdb copy retains only in-frame clones and omits some. The D gene and trimming were derived from the DNA, and the V and J assignments and clone size from that table. Of roughly 250,000 clones in the sample, more than 85% are singletons; the top ten hold about 1.6%.

The genes are TRBV5-8 and TRBJ2-3, with 8 bases identical to TRBD2. This TCR came from a woman aged 50 to 60 who had recovered from COVID-19. What was sequenced was PBMCs or T cells enriched from blood (not recorded which). This CDR3 is CASSSLAVGTDTQYF. DNA for the CDR3: TGTGCCAGCAGCTCACTAGCGGTCGGCACAGATACGCAGTATTTT.